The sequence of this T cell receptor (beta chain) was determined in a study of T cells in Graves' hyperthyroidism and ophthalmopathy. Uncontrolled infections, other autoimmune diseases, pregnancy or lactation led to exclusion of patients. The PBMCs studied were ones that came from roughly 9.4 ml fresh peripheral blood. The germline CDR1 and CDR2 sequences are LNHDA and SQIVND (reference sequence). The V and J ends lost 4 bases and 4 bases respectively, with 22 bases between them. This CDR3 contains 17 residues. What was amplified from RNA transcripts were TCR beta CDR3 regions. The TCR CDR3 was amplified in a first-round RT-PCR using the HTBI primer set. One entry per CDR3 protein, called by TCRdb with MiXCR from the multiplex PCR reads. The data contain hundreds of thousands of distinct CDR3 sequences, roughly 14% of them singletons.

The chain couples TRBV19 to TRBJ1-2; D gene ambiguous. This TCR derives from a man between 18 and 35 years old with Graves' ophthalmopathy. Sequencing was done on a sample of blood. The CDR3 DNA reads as TGTGCCAGTAGTAAACCTGGAGACAAAAACCTTCGCTATGGCTACACCTTC. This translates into CASSKPGDKNLRYGYTF.